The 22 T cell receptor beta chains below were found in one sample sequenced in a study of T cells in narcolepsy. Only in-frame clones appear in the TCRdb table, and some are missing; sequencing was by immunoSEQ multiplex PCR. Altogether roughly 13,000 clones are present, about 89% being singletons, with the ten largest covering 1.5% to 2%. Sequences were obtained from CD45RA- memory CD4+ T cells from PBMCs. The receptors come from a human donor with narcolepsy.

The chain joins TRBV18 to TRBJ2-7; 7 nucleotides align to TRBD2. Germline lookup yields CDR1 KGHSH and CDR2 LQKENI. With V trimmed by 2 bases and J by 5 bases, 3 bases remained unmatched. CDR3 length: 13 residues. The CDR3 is CASSPSGTHEQYF. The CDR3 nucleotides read TGTGCCAGCTCACCAAGCGGGACCCACGAGCAGTACTTC.

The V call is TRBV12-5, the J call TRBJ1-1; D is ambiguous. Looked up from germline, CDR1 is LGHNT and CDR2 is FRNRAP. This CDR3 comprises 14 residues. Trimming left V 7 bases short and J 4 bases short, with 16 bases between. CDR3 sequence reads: CASAGLPSATEAFF. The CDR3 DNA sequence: TGTGCTAGTGCCGGACTCCCCTCGGCCACTGAAGCTTTCTTT.

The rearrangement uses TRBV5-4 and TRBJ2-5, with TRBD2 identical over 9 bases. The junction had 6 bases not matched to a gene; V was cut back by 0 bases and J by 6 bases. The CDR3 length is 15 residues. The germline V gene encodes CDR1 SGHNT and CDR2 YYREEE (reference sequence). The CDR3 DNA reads TGTGCCAGCAGCTTGGATTTGCGGGAGGGAAAGACCCAGTACTTC. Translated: CASSLDLREGKTQYF. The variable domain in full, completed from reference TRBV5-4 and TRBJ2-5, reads ETGVTQSPTHLIKTRGQQVTLRCSSQSGHNTVSWYQQALGQGPQFIFQYYREEENGRGNFPPRFSGLQFPNYSSELNVNALELDDSALYLCASSLDLREGKTQYFGPGTRLLVL.

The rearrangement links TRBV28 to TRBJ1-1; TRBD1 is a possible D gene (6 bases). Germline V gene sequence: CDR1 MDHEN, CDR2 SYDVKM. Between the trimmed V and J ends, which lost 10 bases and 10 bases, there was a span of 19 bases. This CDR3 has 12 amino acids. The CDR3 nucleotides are TGTGCCACCTTTTCAGGGGCCACCGGAGCTTTCTTT. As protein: CATFSGATGAFF.

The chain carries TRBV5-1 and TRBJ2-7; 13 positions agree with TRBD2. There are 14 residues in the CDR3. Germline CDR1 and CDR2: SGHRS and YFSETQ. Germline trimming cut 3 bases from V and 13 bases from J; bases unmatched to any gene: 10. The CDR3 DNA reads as TGCGCCAGCAGCTCGGGGACTAGCGGGACCTCCCCCTACTTC. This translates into CASSSGTSGTSPYF.

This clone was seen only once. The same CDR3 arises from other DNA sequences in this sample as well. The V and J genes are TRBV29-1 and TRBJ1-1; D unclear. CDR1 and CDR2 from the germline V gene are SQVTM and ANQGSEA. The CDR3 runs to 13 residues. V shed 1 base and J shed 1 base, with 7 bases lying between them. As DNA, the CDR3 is TGCAGCGTTGAAGGGCAGGAGAACACTGAAGCTTTCTTT. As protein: CSVEGQENTEAFF.

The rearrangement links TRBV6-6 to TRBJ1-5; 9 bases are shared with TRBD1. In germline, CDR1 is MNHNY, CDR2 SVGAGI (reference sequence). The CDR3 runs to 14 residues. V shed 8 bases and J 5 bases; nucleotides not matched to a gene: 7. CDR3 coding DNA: TGTGCCAGCGAGGACAGGGGAAGGTATCAGCCCCAGCATTTT. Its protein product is CASEDRGRYQPQHF.

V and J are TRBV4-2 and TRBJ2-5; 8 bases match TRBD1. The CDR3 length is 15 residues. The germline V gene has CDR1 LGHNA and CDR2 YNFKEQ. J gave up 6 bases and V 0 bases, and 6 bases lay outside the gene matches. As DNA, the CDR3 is TGTGCCAGCAGCCAAGACGGACAGGGAAGGAAGACCCAGTACTTC. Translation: CASSQDGQGRKTQYF.

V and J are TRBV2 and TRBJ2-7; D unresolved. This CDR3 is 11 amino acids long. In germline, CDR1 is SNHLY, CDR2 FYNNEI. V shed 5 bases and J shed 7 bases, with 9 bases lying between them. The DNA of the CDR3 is TGTGCCAGCAGTTTCTTGAGGGAGCAGTACTTC. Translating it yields CASSFLREQYF.

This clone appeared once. The CDR3 DNA follows: TGTGCCAGCAGCCAAATGGTTGGAAGCGGTGGGACCCAGTACTTC. This gives the protein CASSQMVGSGGTQYF. The chain combines TRBV14 with TRBJ2-5, with D tentatively TRBD2 (5 bases). CDR1 is SGHDN and CDR2 is FVKESK in the germline V gene. The CDR3 covers 15 residues. The V end was cut by 2 bases, the J end by 7 bases, with 17 bases between.

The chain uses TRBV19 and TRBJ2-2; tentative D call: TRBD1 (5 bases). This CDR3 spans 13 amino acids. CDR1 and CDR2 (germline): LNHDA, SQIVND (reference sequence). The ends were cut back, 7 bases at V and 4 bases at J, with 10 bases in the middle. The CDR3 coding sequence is TGTGCCAGTAAACAGGTTTCCACCGGGGAGCTGTTTTTT. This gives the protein CASKQVSTGELFF.

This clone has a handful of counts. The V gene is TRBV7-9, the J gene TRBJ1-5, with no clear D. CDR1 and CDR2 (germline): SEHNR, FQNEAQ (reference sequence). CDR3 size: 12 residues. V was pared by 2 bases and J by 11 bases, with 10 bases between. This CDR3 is CASSLLAEAQHF. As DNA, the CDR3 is TGTGCCAGCAGCTTATTAGCGGAGGCCCAGCATTTT.

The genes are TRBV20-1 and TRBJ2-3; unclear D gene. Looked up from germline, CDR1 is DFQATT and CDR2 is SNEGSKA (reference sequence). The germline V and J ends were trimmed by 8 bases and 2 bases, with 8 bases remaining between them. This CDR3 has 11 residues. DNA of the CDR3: TGCAGTACCGAGTACACAGATACGCAGTATTTT. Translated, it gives CSTEYTDTQYF.

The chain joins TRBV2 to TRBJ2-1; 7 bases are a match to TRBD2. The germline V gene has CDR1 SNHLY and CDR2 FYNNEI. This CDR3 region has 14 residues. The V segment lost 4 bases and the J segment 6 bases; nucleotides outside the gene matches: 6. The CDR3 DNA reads TGTGCCAGCAGTGCCCGGACTAGTCTCAATGAGCAGTTCTTC. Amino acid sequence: CASSARTSLNEQFF.

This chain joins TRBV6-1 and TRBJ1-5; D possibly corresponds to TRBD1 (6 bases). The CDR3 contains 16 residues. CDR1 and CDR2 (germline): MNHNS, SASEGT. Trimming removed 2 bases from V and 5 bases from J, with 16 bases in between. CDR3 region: CASSESRTETYQPQHF. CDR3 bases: TGTGCCAGCAGTGAATCTCGGACAGAAACTTATCAGCCCCAGCATTTT.

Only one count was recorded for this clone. CDR3 residues: CASTLGAGAAEQYF. CDR3 nucleotides: TGTGCCAGCACCCTGGGGGCAGGGGCCGCCGAGCAGTACTTC. The rearrangement links TRBV7-9 to TRBJ2-7, with D perhaps TRBD1 (6 bases). The CDR3 runs 14 residues. Per germline, CDR1 SEHNR and CDR2 FQNEAQ (reference sequence). The V gene lost 7 bases and the J gene lost 6 bases, with 19 bases spanning the gap.

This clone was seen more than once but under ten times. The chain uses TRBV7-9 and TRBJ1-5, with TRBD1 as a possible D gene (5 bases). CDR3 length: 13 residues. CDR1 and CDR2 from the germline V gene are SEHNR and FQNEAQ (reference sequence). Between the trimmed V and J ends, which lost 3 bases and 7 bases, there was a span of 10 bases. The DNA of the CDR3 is TGTGCCAGCAGCTTCACGGAGGGGCAGCCCCAGCATTTT. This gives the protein CASSFTEGQPQHF.

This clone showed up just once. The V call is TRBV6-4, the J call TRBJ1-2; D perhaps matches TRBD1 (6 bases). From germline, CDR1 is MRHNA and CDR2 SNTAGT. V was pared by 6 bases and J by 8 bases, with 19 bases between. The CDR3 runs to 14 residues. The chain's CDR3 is CASRTTGTSEGYTF. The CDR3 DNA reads TGTGCCAGCAGAACTACCGGGACATCGGAAGGCTACACCTTC.

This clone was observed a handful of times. CDR3 bases: TGTGCCAGCAGTGTAGAGGGGACAGACGGAAACACCATATATTTT. It yields the protein CASSVEGTDGNTIYF. This rearrangement joins TRBV6-1 to TRBJ1-3, with TRBD1 matching 7 bases. This CDR3 spans 15 amino acids. V shed 4 bases, J shed 4 bases, and the junction held 7 bases outside the gene matches. Looked up from germline, CDR1 is MNHNS and CDR2 is SASEGT.

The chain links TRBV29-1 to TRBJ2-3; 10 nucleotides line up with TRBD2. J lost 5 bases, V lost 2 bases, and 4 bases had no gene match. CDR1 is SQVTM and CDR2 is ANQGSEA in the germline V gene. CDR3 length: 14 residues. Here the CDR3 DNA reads TGCAGCGTTGAAAGCGGGAGGGGCGAAGATACGCAGTATTTT. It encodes CSVESGRGEDTQYF.

The CDR3 region has the DNA TGTGCCAGCAGCCCATTTACAGGGAACGGAAACACCATATATTTT. Residues: CASSPFTGNGNTIYF. The genes are TRBV7-8 and TRBJ1-3; perhaps TRBD1 as D (6 bases). This CDR3 is 15 amino acids long. V was shortened by 5 bases and J by 4 bases, with 15 bases between the two germline ends. Germline CDR1 and CDR2: SGHVS and FQNEAQ.

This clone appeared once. The CDR3 DNA reads as TGTGCCTGGAGTGGCTGGGGGGGCGAGGACTCAAGGAACATTCAGTACTTC. Its protein product is CAWSGWGGEDSRNIQYF. The chain links TRBV30 to TRBJ2-4, with TRBD2 as a possible D gene (7 bases). The V end was cut by 1 base, the J end by 7 bases, with 23 bases between. The CDR3 sequence is 17 residues long. Germline V gives CDR1 GTSNPN, CDR2 SVGIG (reference sequence).